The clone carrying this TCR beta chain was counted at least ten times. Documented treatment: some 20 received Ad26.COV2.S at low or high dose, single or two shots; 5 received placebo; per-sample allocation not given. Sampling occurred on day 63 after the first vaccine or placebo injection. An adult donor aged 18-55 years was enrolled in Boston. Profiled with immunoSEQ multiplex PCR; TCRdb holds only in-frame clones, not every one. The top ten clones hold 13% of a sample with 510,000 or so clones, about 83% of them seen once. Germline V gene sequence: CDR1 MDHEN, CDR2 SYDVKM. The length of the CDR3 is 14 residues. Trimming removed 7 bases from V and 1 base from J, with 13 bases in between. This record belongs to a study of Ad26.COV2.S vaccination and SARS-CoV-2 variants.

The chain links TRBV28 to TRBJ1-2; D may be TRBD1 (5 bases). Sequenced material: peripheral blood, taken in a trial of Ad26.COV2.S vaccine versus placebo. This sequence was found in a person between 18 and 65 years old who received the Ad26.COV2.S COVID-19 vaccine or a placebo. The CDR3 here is CASNEGRGNYGYTF. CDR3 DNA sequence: TGTGCCAGCAATGAGGGGCGGGGTAACTATGGCTACACCTTC.